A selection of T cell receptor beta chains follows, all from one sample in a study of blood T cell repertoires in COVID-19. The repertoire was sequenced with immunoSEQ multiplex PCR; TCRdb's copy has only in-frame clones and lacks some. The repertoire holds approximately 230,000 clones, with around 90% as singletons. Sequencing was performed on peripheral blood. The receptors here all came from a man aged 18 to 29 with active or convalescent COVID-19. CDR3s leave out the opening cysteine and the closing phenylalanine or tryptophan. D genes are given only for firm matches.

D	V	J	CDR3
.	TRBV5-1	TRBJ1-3	ASSLERAGNTIY
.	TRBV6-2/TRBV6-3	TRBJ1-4	ASSYSAEATNEKLF
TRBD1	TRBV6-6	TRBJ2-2	ASKGARGLFGGELF
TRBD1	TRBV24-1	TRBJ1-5	ATSEGTGAYQPQH
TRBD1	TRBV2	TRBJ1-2	ASSRGGQGRLNYGYT
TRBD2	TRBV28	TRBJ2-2	ATLTSGRPGELF
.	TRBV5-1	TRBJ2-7	ASSHLGATYYEQY
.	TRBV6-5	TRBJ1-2	ASSYLGGGGYGYT
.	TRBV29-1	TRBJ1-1	SVWTFNTEAF
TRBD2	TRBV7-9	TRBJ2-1	ASSRLMGLAGDNEQF
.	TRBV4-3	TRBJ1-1	ASSQDDRTPGAF
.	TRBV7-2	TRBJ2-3	ASSLGRSSADTQY
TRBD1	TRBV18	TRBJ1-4	ASSPDRGRDEKLF
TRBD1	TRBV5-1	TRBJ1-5	ASSLARQGYQPQH
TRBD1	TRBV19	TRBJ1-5	ASGPRTGFQPQH
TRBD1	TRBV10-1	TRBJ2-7	ASSERTGHEQY
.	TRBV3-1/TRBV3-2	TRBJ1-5	ASSLSARAKDQPQH
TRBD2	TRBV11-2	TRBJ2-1	ASSPLLAGGGNEQF
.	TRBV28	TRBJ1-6	ASSPPPQGTLGSPLH
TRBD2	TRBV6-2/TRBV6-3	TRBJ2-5	ASSWTSGSGETQY
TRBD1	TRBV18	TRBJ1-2	ASSLGQPDGYT
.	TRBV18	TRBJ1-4	ASSPQQGLNEKLF
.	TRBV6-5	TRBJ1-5	ASSYRGNQPQH
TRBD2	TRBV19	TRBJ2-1	ATGLGNEQF
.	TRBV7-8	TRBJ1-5	ASSPSQGQFGNQPQH
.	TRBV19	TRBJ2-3	ASSIGIRGDTQY
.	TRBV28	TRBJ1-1	ASSLSGEGDTEAF
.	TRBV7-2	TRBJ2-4	ASSQTTGENIQY
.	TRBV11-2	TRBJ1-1	ASSLKMNTEAF
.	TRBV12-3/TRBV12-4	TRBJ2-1	ASSLGQGFEQF
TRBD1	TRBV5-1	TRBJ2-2	ASSGQGAGTGELF
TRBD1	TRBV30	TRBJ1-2	AWSVGGRFYGYT
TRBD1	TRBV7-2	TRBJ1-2	ASTPSGQGLRGYT
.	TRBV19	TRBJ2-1	ASSIWRENEQF
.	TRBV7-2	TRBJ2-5	ASSLGSREGQETQY
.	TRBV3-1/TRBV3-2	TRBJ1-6	ASSQVLVEPYSPLH
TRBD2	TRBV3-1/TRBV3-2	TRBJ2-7	ASSQGRLAGGEQY
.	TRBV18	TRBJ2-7	ASSPPRSYEQY
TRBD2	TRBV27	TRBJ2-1	ASTLSPGLAAKQF
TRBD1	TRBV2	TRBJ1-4	ASSALTGRREKLF
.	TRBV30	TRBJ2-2	AWSLSTGELF
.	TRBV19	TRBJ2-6	ASRDRIRSGANVLT
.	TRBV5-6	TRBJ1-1	ASSSSVNTEAF
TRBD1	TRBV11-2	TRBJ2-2	ASSKELGQSYTGELF
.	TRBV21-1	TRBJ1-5	ASSKGRAVYSNQPQH